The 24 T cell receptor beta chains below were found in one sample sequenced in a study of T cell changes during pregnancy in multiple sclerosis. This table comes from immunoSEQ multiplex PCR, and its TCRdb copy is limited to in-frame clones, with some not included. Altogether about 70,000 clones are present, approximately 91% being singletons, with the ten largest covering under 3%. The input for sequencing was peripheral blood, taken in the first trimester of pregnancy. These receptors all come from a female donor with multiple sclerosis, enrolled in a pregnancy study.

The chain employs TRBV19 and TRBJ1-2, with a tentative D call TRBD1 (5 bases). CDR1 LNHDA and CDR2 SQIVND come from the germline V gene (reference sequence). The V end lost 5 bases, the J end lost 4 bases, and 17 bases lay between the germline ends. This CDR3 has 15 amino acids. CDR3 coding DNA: TGTGCCAGTAGTCTTGTCGGTCAGGGTAGCTATGGCTACACCTTC. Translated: CASSLVGQGSYGYTF. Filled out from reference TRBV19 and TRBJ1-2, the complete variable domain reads DGGITQSPKYLFRKEGQNVTLSCEQNLNHDAMYWYRQDPGQGLRLIYYSQIVNDFQKGDIAEGYSVSREKKESFPLTVTSAQKNPTAFYLCASSLVGQGSYGYTFGSGTRLTVV.

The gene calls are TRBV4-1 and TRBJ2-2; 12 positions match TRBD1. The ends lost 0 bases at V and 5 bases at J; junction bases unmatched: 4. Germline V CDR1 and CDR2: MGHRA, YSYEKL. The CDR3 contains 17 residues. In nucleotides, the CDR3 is TGCGCCAGCAGCCAAGAAGTGGGACAGGGGGCAACCGGGGAGCTGTTTTTT. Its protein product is CASSQEVGQGATGELFF.

CDR3 in DNA: TGTGCCAGTAGTTCGGGACAGGGGGCTTCACAGACCCAGTACTTC. It codes for CASSSGQGASQTQYF. The chain uses TRBV19 and TRBJ2-5; 12 bases match TRBD1. The ends lost 5 bases at V and 6 bases at J; junction bases unmatched: 7. This CDR3 is 15 amino acids long. The germline gives CDR1 LNHDA, CDR2 SQIVND (reference sequence).

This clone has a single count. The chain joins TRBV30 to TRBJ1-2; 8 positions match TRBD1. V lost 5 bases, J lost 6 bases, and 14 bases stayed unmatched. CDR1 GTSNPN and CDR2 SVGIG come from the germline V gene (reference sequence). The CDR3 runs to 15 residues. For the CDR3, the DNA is TGTGCCTGGGAGCCCCTACTGGACAGGGATAATGGCTACACCTTC. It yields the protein CAWEPLLDRDNGYTF.

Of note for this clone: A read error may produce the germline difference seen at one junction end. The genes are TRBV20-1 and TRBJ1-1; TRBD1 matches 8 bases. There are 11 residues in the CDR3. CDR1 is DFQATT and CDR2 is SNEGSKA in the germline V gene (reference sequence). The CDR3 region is CSKDREYEAFF. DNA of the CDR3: TGTAGTAAGGACAGGGAGTATGAAGCTTTCTTT.

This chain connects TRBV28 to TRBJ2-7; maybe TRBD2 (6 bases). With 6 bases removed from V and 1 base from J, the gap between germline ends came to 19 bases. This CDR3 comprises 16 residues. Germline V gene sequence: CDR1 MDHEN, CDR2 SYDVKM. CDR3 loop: CASSIPPGTGSYEQYF. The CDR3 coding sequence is TGTGCCAGCAGCATACCGCCCGGGACTGGGTCCTACGAGCAGTACTTC.

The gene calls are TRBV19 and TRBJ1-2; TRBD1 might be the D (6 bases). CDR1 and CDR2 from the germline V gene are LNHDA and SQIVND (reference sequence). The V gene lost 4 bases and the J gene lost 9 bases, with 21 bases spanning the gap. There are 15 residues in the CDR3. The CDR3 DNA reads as TGTGCCAGTAGTACCACACCTTCAGGGGTGGGGAGCTACACCTTC. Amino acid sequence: CASSTTPSGVGSYTF. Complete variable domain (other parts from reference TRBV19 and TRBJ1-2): DGGITQSPKYLFRKEGQNVTLSCEQNLNHDAMYWYRQDPGQGLRLIYYSQIVNDFQKGDIAEGYSVSREKKESFPLTVTSAQKNPTAFYLCASSTTPSGVGSYTFGSGTRLTVV.

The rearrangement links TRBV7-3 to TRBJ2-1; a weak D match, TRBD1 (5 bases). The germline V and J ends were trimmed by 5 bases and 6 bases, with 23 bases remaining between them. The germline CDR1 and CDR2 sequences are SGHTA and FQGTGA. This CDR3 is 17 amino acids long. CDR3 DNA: TGTGCCAGCAGCCAAAGGGGCCTCCGCCACCAAATCAATGAGCAGTTCTTC. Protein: CASSQRGLRHQINEQFF.

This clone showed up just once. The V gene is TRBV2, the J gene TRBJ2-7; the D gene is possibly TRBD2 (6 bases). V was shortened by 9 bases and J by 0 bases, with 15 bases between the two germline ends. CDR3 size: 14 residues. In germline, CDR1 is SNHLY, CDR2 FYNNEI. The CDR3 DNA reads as TGTGCCAGAGAACGGGGGTCCGACTCCTACGAGCAGTACTTC. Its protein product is CARERGSDSYEQYF.

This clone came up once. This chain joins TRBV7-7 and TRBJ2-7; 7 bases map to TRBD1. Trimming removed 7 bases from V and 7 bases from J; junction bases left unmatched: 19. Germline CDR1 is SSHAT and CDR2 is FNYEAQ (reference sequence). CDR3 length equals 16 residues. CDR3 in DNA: TGTGCCAGCACCTCACCCGGTAGGGGGCGATCAGGGGAGCAGTACTTC. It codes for CASTSPGRGRSGEQYF.

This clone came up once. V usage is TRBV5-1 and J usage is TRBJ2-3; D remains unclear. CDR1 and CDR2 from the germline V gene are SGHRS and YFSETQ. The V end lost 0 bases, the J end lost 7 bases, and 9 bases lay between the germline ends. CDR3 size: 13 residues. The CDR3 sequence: CASSLDNTYTQYF. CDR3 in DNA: TGCGCCAGCAGCTTGGATAACACCTATACGCAGTATTTT.

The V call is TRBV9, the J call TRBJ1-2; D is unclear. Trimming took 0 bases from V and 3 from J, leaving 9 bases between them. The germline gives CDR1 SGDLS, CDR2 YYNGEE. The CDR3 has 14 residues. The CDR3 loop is CASSVGPEDYGYTF. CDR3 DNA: TGTGCCAGCAGCGTAGGTCCGGAGGACTATGGCTACACCTTC. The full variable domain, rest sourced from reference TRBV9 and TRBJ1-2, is DSGVTQTPKHLITATGQRVTLRCSPRSGDLSVYWYQQSLDQGLQFLIQYYNGEERAKGNILERFSAQQFPDLHSELNLSSLELGDSALYFCASSVGPEDYGYTFGSGTRLTVV.

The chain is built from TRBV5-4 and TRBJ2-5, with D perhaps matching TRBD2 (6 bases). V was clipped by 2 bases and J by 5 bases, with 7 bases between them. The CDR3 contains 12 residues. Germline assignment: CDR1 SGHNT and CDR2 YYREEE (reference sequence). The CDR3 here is CASSLGRETQYF. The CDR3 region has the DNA TGTGCCAGCAGCTTAGGGAGGGAGACCCAGTACTTC.

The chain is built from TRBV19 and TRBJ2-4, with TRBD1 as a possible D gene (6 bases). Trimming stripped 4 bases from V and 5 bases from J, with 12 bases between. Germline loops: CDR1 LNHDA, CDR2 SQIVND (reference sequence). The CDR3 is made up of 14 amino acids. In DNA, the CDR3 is TGTGCCAGTAGTACCACAGGGTCCCAAAACATTCAGTACTTC. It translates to CASSTTGSQNIQYF.

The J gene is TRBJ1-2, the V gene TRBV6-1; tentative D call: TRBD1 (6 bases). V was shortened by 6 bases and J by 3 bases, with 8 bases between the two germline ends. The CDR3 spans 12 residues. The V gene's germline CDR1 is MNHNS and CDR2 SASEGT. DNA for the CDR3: TGTGCCAGCAGGGACAGATACTATGGCTACACCTTC. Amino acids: CASRDRYYGYTF.

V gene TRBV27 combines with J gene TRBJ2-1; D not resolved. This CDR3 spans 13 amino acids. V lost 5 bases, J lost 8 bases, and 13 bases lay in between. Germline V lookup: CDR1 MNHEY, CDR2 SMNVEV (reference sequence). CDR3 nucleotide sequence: TGTGCCAGCAGTCCCGAGCCCCAGGATGAGCAGTTCTTC. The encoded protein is CASSPEPQDEQFF.

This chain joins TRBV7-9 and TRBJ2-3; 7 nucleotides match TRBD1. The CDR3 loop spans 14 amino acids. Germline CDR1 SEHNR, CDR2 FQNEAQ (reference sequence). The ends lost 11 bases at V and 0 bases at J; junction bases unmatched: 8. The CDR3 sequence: CAGGTGASTDTQYF. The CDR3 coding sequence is TGTGCCGGAGGAACAGGGGCTAGCACAGATACGCAGTATTTT.

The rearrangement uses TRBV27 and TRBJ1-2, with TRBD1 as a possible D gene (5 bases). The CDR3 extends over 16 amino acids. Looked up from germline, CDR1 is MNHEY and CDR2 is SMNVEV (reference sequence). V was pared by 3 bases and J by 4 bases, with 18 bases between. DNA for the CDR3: TGTGCCAGCAGTTTGGCTGCCGCGGGGGTAGGCTATGGCTACACCTTC. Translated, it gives CASSLAAAGVGYGYTF.

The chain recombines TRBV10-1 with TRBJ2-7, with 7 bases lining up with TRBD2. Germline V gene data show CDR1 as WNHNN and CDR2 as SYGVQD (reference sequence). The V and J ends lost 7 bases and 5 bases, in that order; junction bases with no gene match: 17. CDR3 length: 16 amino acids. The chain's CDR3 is CASIEPGSGPPDEQYF. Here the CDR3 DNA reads TGCGCCAGCATCGAACCTGGTAGCGGGCCCCCGGACGAGCAGTACTTC.

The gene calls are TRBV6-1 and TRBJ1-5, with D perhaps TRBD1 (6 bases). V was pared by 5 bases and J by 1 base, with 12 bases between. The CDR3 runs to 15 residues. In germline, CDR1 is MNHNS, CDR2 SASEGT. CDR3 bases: TGTGCCAGCAGTCCTCAGGGGAACAGCAATCAGCCCCAGCATTTT. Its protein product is CASSPQGNSNQPQHF.

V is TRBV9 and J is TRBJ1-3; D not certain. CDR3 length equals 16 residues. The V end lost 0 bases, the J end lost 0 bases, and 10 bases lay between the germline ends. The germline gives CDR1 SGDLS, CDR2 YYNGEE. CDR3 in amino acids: CASSVDGEFSGNTIYF. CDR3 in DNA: TGTGCCAGCAGCGTAGATGGGGAGTTCTCTGGAAACACCATATATTTT.

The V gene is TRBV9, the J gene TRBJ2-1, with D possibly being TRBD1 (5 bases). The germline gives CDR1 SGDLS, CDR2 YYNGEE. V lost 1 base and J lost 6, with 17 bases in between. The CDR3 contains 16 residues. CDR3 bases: TGTGCCAGCAGCGTAAGGGGAAAAGGTGGGGCCAATGAGCAGTTCTTC. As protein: CASSVRGKGGANEQFF.

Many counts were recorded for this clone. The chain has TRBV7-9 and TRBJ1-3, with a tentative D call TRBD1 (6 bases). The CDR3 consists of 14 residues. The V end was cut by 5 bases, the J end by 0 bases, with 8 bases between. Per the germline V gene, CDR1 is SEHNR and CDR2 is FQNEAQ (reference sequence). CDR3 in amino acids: CASSHRVSGNTIYF. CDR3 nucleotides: TGTGCCAGCAGCCACAGGGTCTCTGGAAACACCATATATTTT.

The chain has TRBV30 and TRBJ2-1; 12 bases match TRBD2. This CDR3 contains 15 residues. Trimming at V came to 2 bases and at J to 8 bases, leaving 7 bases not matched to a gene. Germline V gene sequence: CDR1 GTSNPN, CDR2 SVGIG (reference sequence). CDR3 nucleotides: TGTGCCTGGAGTTCCAAGACTAGCGGGAGCCATGAGCAGTTCTTC. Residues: CAWSSKTSGSHEQFF.